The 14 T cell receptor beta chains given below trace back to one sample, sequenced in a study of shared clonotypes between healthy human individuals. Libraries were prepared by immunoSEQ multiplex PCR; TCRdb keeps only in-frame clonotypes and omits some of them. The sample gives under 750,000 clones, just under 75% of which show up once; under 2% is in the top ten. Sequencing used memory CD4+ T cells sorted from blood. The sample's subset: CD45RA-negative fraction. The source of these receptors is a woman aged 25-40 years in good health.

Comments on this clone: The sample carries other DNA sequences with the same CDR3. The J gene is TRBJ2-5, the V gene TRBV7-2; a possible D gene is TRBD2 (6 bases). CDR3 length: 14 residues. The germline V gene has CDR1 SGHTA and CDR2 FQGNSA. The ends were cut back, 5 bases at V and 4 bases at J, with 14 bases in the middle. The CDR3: CASSHGGRGETQYF. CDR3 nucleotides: TGTGCCAGCAGCCACGGGGGTCGAGGAGAGACCCAGTACTTC.

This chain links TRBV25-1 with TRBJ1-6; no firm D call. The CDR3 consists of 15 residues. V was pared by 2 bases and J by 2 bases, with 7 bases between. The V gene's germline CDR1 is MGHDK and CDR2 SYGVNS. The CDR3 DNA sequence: TGTGCCAGCAGTGAAAGAATCACCTATAATTCACCCCTCCACTTT. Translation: CASSERITYNSPLHF.

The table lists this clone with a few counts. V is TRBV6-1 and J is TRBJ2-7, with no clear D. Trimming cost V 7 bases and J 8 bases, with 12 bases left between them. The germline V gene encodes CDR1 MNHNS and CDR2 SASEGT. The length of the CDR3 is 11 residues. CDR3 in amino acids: CASNSGWQQYF. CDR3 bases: TGTGCCAGCAATTCGGGTTGGCAGCAGTACTTC.

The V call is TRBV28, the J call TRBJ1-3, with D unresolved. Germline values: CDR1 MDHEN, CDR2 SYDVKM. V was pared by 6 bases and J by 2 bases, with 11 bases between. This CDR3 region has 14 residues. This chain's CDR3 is CASRTPQAGNTIYF. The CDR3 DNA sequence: TGTGCCAGCAGGACCCCGCAGGCTGGAAACACCATATATTTT.

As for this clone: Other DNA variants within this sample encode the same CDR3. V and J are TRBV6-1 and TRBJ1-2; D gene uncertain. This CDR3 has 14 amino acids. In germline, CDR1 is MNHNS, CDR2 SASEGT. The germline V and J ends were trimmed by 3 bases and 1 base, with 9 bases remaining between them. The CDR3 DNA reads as TGTGCCAGCAGTGATTGGACGGTTAACTATGGCTACACCTTC. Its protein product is CASSDWTVNYGYTF.

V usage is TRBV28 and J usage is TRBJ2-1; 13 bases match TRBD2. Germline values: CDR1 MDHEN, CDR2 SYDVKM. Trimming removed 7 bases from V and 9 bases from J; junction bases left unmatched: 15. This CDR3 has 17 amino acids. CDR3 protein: CASTTLAGGPISREQFF. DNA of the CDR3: TGTGCCAGCACCACACTAGCGGGAGGGCCTATATCCCGTGAGCAGTTCTTC.

The CDR3 bases are TGTGCCAGCAGTGGACTAGCGGGGCACACAGATACGCAGTATTTT. It is translated as CASSGLAGHTDTQYF. This chain links TRBV2 with TRBJ2-3; 11 bases match TRBD2. CDR3 size: 15 residues. With V trimmed by 4 bases and J by 2 bases, 2 bases remained unmatched. The germline V gene has CDR1 SNHLY and CDR2 FYNNEI.

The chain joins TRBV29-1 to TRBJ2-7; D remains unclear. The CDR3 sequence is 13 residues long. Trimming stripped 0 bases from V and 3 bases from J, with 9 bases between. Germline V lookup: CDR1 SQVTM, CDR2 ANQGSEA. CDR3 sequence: CSVEDRTGYEQYF. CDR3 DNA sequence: TGCAGCGTTGAAGATCGGACCGGCTACGAGCAGTACTTC.

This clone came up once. CDR3 nucleotide sequence: TGCGCCAGCAGCTTAACCCTGAACTCTGGAAACACCATATATTTT. Its translation: CASSLTLNSGNTIYF. The chain carries TRBV5-1 and TRBJ1-3, with no clear D. Germline-derived CDR1 and CDR2 are SGHRS and YFSETQ. The CDR3 loop spans 15 amino acids. V lost 2 bases to trimming and J lost 0 bases, with 9 bases between them. The variable domain in full, with the rest retrieved from reference TRBV5-1 and TRBJ1-3, is KAGVTQTPRYLIKTRGQQVTLSCSPISGHRSVSWYQQTPGQGLQFLFEYFSETQRNKGNFPGRFSGRQFSNSRSEMNVSTLELGDSALYLCASSLTLNSGNTIYFGEGSWLTVV.

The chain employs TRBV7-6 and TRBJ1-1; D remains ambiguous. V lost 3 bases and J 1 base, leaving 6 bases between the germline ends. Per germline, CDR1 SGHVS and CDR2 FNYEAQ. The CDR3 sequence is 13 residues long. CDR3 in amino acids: CASSFSSNTEAFF. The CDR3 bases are TGTGCCAGCAGCTTTTCTTCGAACACTGAAGCTTTCTTT.

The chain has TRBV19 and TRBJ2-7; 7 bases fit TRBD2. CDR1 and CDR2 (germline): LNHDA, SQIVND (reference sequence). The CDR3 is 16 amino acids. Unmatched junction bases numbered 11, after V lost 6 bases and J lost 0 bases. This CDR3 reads CASRPGAGLPSYEQYF. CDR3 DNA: TGTGCCAGTAGGCCCGGAGCGGGACTGCCCTCCTACGAGCAGTACTTC.

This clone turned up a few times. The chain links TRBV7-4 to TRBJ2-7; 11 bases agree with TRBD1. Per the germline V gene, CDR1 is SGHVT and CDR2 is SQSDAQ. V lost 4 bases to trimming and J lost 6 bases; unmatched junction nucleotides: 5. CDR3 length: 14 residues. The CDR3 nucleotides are TGTGCCAGCAGCTCTCGGACAGGGGGCCCCGAGCAGTACTTC. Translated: CASSSRTGGPEQYF.

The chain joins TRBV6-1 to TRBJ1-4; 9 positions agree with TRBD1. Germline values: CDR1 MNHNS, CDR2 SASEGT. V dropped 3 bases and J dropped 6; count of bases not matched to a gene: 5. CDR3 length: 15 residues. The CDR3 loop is CASSDFTGGDEKLFF. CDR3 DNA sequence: TGTGCCAGCAGTGACTTTACAGGGGGCGATGAAAAACTGTTTTTT.

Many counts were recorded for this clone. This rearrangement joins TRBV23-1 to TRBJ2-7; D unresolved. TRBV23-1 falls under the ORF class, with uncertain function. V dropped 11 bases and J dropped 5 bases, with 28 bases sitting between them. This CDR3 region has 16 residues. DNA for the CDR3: TGCGCCGCCCTGAAAGGGCGTCTCCGAAGTTTGGACGAGCAGTACTTC. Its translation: CAALKGRLRSLDEQYF.